This T cell receptor (beta chain) comes out of a study of neurological immune-mediated disorders. Points from the study as a whole: The greatest degree of TCR clonal expansion was observed in HTLV-1-associated myelopathy, with the lowest in multiple sclerosis, below that of healthy controls.

The CDR3 has 14 residues. Germline assignment: CDR1 SEHNR and CDR2 FQNEAQ (reference sequence). V was clipped by 3 bases and J by 4 bases, with 12 bases between them. Time point in this sample: longitudinal time-point 1 (baseline). This clonotype was seen at least ten times. Its antigen is undetermined. Synthesis of cDNA was performed by 5'RACE using 10-nucleotide random UMIs. TCRdb re-derived calls from the 5' RACE reads in MiXCR, one entry per CDR3 protein. The sample contains some 60,000 distinct CDR3 sequences, approximately 12% of which appear only once. The specimen sequenced was PBMCs. The clonotype originates from a male donor with HTLV-1-associated myelopathy (HAM/TSP). The chain combines TRBV7-9 with TRBJ1-2; no firm D call. CDR3: CASSFYSGSYGYTF. The CDR3 bases are TGTGCCAGCAGCTTTTATTCTGGGTCCTATGGCTACACCTTC. Full variable domain (outside the CDR3, taken from reference TRBV7-9 and TRBJ1-2): DTGVSQNPRHKITKRGQNVTFRCDPISEHNRLYWYRQTLGQGPEFLTYFQNEAQLEKSRLLSDRFSAERPKGSFSTLEIQRTEQGDSAMYLCASSFYSGSYGYTFGSGTRLTVV.